A selection of T cell receptor beta chains follows, all from one sample in a study of monozygotic twins with inflammatory bowel disease. TCRdb reprocessed the 5' RACE reads and stores each CDR3 protein as one record, lacking DNA. The sample has under 350,000 distinct CDR3 sequences. Sequencing was performed on blood. These receptors came from a human donor with ulcerative colitis or Crohn's disease, or a healthy co-twin of an affected twin (not recorded which). CDR3s include the opening cysteine and the closing phenylalanine or tryptophan. Fields, in order: V gene, J gene, CDR3 protein.

TRBV7-9	TRBJ2-3	CASSIGGMTDTQYF
TRBV5-6	TRBJ1-3	CASSWGEAGNTIYF
TRBV20-1	TRBJ2-7	CSAQRGTDATYEQYF
TRBV6-2/TRBV6-3	TRBJ2-3	CASSPPASTDTQYF
TRBV7-6	TRBJ2-1	CASSLDHSYNEQFF
TRBV29-1	TRBJ1-2	CSVATEARGYTF
TRBV7-8	TRBJ2-7	CASSLSRGPYYEQYF
TRBV6-1	TRBJ2-1	CASSELGQRSYNEQFF
TRBV20-1	TRBJ2-3	CSAFLANTQYF
TRBV20-1	TRBJ1-4	CSARDEGWNEKLFF
TRBV5-1	TRBJ1-6	CASSLGDTSPLHF
TRBV7-9	TRBJ1-1	CASRETGFYTEAFF
TRBV6-2/TRBV6-3	TRBJ1-2	CASSYTGTGRTDGYTF
TRBV6-5	TRBJ1-6	CASSYISGFSSYNSPLHF
TRBV7-8	TRBJ2-3	CASSQRLAGGNTDTQYF
TRBV7-2	TRBJ2-7	CASSLRGQGSYEQYF
TRBV6-5	TRBJ1-2	CASSYVGQGYYGYTF
TRBV7-9	TRBJ2-7	CASTIEEPSYEQYF
TRBV6-6	TRBJ1-5	CATSDGLQPQHF
TRBV5-1	TRBJ1-3	CASSRRTDSGNTIYF
TRBV20-1	TRBJ1-1	CSAARNTEAFF
TRBV30	TRBJ2-1	CAWRGGGGRANEQFF
TRBV27	TRBJ1-5	CASSSNENQPQHF
TRBV12-3/TRBV12-4	TRBJ1-5	CASRSGTGANQPQHF
TRBV5-6	TRBJ1-6	CASSLVEGSPLHF
TRBV7-6	TRBJ2-1	CASSLGASTRHNEQFF
TRBV7-8	TRBJ1-2	CASSLDGGGYGYTF
TRBV5-6	TRBJ1-5	CASSLWGATILQPQHF
TRBV15	TRBJ2-2	CATSMEGFTGELFF
TRBV4-2	TRBJ2-5	CASSTGGAGEETQYF
TRBV14	TRBJ2-5	CASSQVVRGETQYF
TRBV6-2/TRBV6-3	TRBJ1-2	CASSGRDAGLGYGYTF
TRBV6-6	TRBJ2-3	CASTGRFVDTQYF
TRBV20-1	TRBJ2-4	CSAIRVAKNIQYF
TRBV7-2	TRBJ2-5	CASSSDYKETQYF
TRBV9	TRBJ2-7	CASSADALPYEQYF
TRBV7-3	TRBJ2-2	CASSTITGSGELFF
TRBV7-9	TRBJ2-3	CASSFPAGGQARDTQYF
TRBV30	TRBJ2-5	CAWSVRDRGLETQYF
TRBV7-7	TRBJ2-1	CASSLLDSGEQFF